This T cell receptor beta chain is drawn from a study of blood T cell repertoires in COVID-19. On the study more broadly: Samples came from the United States, Italy and Spain, spanning acute and convalescent COVID-19.

This CDR3 spans 13 amino acids. Generated by immunoSEQ multiplex PCR, the TCRdb table keeps only in-frame clones and is missing some. The sample lists fewer than 250,000 clones; roughly four fifths were seen once. This TCR was recovered from a woman between 70 and 85 years old with acute or convalescent COVID-19. The chain combines TRBV21-1 with TRBJ1-5; no DNA check was done on the table's D call, TRBD1. TRBV21-1 is an annotated pseudogene. Sequencing used peripheral blood. Here the CDR3 DNA reads TGTGCCAGCAGCGGTCAGGGCTATCAGCCCCAGCATTTT. As protein: CASSGQGYQPQHF.